This TCR beta chain was identified during a study of T-cell reconstitution after alpha-beta-depleted transplantation in children. TCRbeta library preparation incorporated unique molecular identifiers. TCRdb used MiXCR to reprocess the PCR reads, holding one entry per CDR3 protein. The sample records some 300,000 distinct CDR3 sequences, 9% to 12% being singletons. The source is a human donor who donated a stem cell graft to a child with acute lymphoblastic leukemia. This specimen was PBMCs from the stem cell graft donor, taken from the stem cell graft.

CDR3 in DNA: TGTGCCAGCAGCCCCCCAGACAGGGCTTACTACGAGCAGTACTTC. Its protein is CASSPPDRAYYEQYF. V and J are TRBV7-8 and TRBJ2-7; 7 nucleotides line up with TRBD1. This CDR3 is built from 15 residues. J was trimmed by 3 bases and V by 5 bases; bases with no gene match: 10. Germline values: CDR1 SGHVS, CDR2 FQNEAQ.